Below, one TCR beta chain is given with its context. This entry comes from a study of PD-L1 blockade in urothelial cancer. Sequencing was performed with immunoSEQ multiplex PCR; in TCRdb, only in-frame clones are kept and a portion is missing. Of about 52,000 clones in the sample, approximately 84% were seen once. This specimen was PBMCs, taken around atezolizumab (anti-PD-L1) treatment. This clonotype was obtained from a man between 35 and 55 years old with urothelial cancer.

Here the CDR3 reads CASSQAPPGLVSYEQYF. CDR3 in DNA: TGCGCCAGCAGCCAAGCCCCGCCAGGATTAGTCTCCTACGAGCAGTACTTC. The V and J genes are TRBV4-1 and TRBJ2-7; D is undetermined. V was clipped by 1 base and J by 0 bases, with 16 bases between them. The germline gives CDR1 MGHRA, CDR2 YSYEKL. The CDR3 covers 17 residues.